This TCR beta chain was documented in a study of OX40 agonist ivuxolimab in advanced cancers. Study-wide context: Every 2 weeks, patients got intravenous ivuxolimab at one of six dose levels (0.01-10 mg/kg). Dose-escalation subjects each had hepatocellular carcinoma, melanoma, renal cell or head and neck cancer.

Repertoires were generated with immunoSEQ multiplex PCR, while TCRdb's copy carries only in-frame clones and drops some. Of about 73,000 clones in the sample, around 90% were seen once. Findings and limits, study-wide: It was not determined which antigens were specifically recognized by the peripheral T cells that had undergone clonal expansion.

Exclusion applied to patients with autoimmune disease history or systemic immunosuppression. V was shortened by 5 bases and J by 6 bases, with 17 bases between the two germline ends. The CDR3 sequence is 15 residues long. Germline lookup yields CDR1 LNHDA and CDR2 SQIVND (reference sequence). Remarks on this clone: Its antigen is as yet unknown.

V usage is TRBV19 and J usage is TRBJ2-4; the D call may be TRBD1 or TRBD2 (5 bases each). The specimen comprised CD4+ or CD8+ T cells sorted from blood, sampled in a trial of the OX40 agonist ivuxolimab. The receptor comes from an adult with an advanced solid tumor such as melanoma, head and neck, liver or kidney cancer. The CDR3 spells CASSYNPGRLNIQYF. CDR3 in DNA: TGTGCCAGTAGTTACAACCCGGGACGCTTAAACATTCAGTACTTC. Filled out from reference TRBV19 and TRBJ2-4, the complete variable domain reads DGGITQSPKYLFRKEGQNVTLSCEQNLNHDAMYWYRQDPGQGLRLIYYSQIVNDFQKGDIAEGYSVSREKKESFPLTVTSAQKNPTAFYLCASSYNPGRLNIQYFGAGTRLSVL.